This is a list of T cell receptor beta chains from one sample in a study of molecular identifiers for immune sequencing clone quantification. TCRdb reanalysed the PCR reads using MiXCR and keeps one entry per CDR3 protein. There are about 510,000 distinct CDR3 sequences in the sample; 20% to 25% occur only once, and about 0.84% lies in the top ten. What was sequenced was naive CD8+ T cells from blood, with Jurkat cell RNA spiked in. The origin of the receptors is a human donor in good health. Some libraries in this study had Jurkat cell RNA spiked in. Each CDR3 is given with its conserved first and last residue. The D gene is left open where the match is weak. The listing skips clone size in some rows; elsewhere it reads once, few, many or a size class.

J,D,V,size,CDR3,DNA
TRBJ2-6,NA,TRBV5-4,many,CASSPFGASGANVLTF,TGTGCCAGCAGCCCCTTTGGAGCGTCTGGGGCCAACGTCCTGACTTTC
TRBJ1-5,NA,TRBV5-5,few,CASSLDAMYGQPQHF,TGTGCCAGCAGCCTGGACGCCATGTATGGTCAGCCCCAGCATTTT
TRBJ1-2,TRBD1,TRBV4-1,many,CASSQSSGTGGFGYTF,TGCGCCAGCAGCCAATCATCCGGGACAGGGGGCTTTGGCTACACCTTC
TRBJ2-7,NA,TRBV4-3,many,CASSQDFILVYYEQYF,TGCGCCAGCAGCCAAGATTTCATATTGGTCTACTACGAGCAGTACTTC
TRBJ1-2,TRBD1,TRBV4-3,NA,CASSPLGQVLGYTF,TGCGCCAGCAGCCCCCTAGGACAGGTCCTCGGCTACACCTTC
TRBJ2-7,NA,TRBV20-1,NA,CSAREDRGRWEQYF,TGCAGTGCTAGGGAGGACCGGGGGCGTTGGGAGCAGTACTTC
TRBJ1-1,NA,TRBV29-1,many,CSAQSGVTEAFF,TGCAGCGCCCAATCGGGGGTCACTGAAGCTTTCTTT
TRBJ1-2,TRBD1,TRBV7-9,few,CASSNPRPGQDHYFYGYTF,TGTGCCAGCAGCAACCCCCGACCAGGACAGGACCATTACTTCTATGGCTACACCTTC
TRBJ2-7,NA,TRBV11-2,few,CASSRGHPWEQYF,TGTGCCAGCAGCCGAGGACACCCCTGGGAGCAGTACTTC
TRBJ2-7,NA,TRBV7-9,many,CASSSPVAAAYEQYF,TGTGCCAGCAGCTCCCCCGTTGCCGCGGCCTACGAGCAGTACTTC
TRBJ2-7,TRBD1,TRBV7-9,many,CASSSSWTGTEQYF,TGTGCCAGCAGTTCTTCTTGGACAGGGACCGAGCAGTACTTC
TRBJ2-1,TRBD2,TRBV27,NA,CASSITSGGYNEQFF,TGTGCCAGCAGTATCACTAGCGGGGGATACAATGAGCAGTTCTTC
TRBJ2-1,NA,TRBV30,few,CAWSVHYPGYSYNEQFF,TGTGCCTGGAGTGTACACTACCCAGGGTATTCCTACAATGAGCAGTTCTTC
TRBJ2-7,TRBD1,TRBV9,NA,CASSSEKGTGRYEQYF,TGTGCCAGCAGCTCAGAGAAAGGGACAGGGAGATACGAGCAGTACTTC
TRBJ2-3,NA,TRBV4-3,many,CASSQGQGERYF,TGCGCCAGCAGCCAAGGGCAGGGAGAGCGGTATTTT
TRBJ2-1,TRBD1,TRBV12-3/TRBV12-4,many,CASSTDRVGRNEQFF,TGTGCCAGCAGCACCGACAGGGTTGGACGGAATGAGCAGTTCTTC
TRBJ2-2,TRBD1,TRBV7-9,NA,CASSLGQGHTGELFF,TGTGCCAGCAGCTTGGGACAGGGCCACACCGGGGAGCTGTTTTTT
TRBJ2-5,NA,TRBV6-1,few,CASSEEAIRQETQYF,TGTGCCAGCAGTGAAGAAGCCATCCGCCAAGAGACCCAGTACTTC
TRBJ2-6,NA,TRBV4-3,NA,CASSQDGLAVDTLSGANVLTF,TGCGCCAGCAGCCAAGATGGGTTAGCGGTCGATACCCTCTCTGGGGCCAACGTCCTGACTTTC
TRBJ1-5,TRBD1,TRBV19,many,CATQTGVQPQHF,TGTGCCACCCAGACAGGGGTGCAGCCCCAGCATTTT
TRBJ1-4,NA,TRBV7-9,NA,CASSRGQLEKLFF,TGTGCCAGCAGCCGAGGACAGCTTGAAAAACTGTTTTTT
TRBJ1-5,NA,TRBV7-4,NA,CVSSLVSTANSNQPQHF,TGTGTCAGCAGCTTAGTAAGTACAGCTAATAGCAATCAGCCCCAGCATTTT
TRBJ2-7,NA,TRBV9,NA,CASSVGGGGGQYF,TGTGCCAGCAGCGTAGGAGGGGGGGGAGGGCAGTACTTC
TRBJ1-5,NA,TRBV2,NA,CASSVSWDQPQRF,TGTGCCAGCAGTGTATCATGGGATCAGCCCCAGCGTTTT
TRBJ2-3,TRBD2,TRBV27,NA,CASATGTSVASDTQYF,TGTGCCAGCGCCACCGGGACTAGCGTCGCCTCAGATACGCAGTATTTT
TRBJ2-3,NA,TRBV19,NA,CASSHVGTDTQYF,TGTGCCAGTAGCCACGTTGGCACAGATACGCAGTATTTT
TRBJ2-5,TRBD1,TRBV29-1,many,CSVEVPQGARETQYF,TGCAGCGTTGAAGTCCCACAGGGGGCGCGGGAGACCCAGTACTTC
TRBJ2-3,NA,TRBV18,few,CASSPGMAEDTDTQYF,TGTGCCAGCTCACCAGGTATGGCGGAGGACACAGATACGCAGTATTTT
TRBJ1-5,NA,TRBV21-1,NA,CASSKAPEDQPRHF,TGTGCCAGCAGCAAAGCGCCGGAGGATCAGCCCCGGCATTTT
TRBJ2-1,TRBD2,TRBV12-3/TRBV12-4,NA,CASRETSGEQFF,TGTGCCAGCAGGGAAACTAGCGGAGAGCAGTTCTTC
TRBJ2-7,NA,TRBV20-1,many,CSARPAGPLAYEQYF,TGCAGTGCTAGACCGGCCGGGCCCTTGGCTTACGAGCAGTACTTC
TRBJ1-2,NA,TRBV20-1,NA,CSARSGDRYGYTF,TGCAGTGCCAGGTCAGGGGATCGGTATGGCTACACCTTC
TRBJ1-1,NA,TRBV19,once,CASSIANFGRMNTEAFF,TGTGCCAGTAGTATAGCTAATTTCGGCAGGATGAACACTGAAGCTTTCTTT
TRBJ2-7,NA,TRBV7-9,NA,CASRPGLGAHEQYF,TGTGCCAGCAGGCCGGGTCTGGGGGCCCACGAGCAGTACTTC
TRBJ2-1,NA,TRBV11-2,NA,CASSLVGFGDEQFF,TGTGCCAGCAGCTTAGTTGGTTTTGGGGATGAGCAGTTCTTC
TRBJ1-3,NA,TRBV3-1,NA,CASSPYPEAVSSGNTIHF,TGTGCCAGCAGCCCATACCCGGAGGCGGTGAGCTCTGGAAACACCATACATTTT
TRBJ2-3,TRBD2,TRBV20-1,many,CSASRSGSAGTQYF,TGCAGTGCTAGTCGTAGCGGGAGTGCGGGTACGCAGTATTTT
TRBJ2-2,NA,TRBV24-1,few,CATSDPGTEIGGELFF,TGTGCCACCAGTGACCCCGGTACAGAGATCGGCGGGGAGCTGTTTTTT
TRBJ2-3,NA,TRBV28,NA,CTTSDPGSSTDTQYF,TGTACCACTTCAGATCCTGGGAGCTCCACAGATACGCAGTATTTT
TRBJ2-7,NA,TRBV27,NA,CASSFTGKTYEQYF,TGTGCTAGCAGTTTCACAGGCAAGACCTACGAGCAGTACTTC
TRBJ2-7,NA,TRBV30,many,CAWTGGYEQYF,TGTGCCTGGACTGGGGGCTACGAGCAGTACTTC
TRBJ2-1,TRBD2,TRBV7-9,few,CASSLGVLGRNNEQFF,TGTGCCAGCAGCTTAGGGGTCCTCGGGAGGAATAATGAGCAGTTCTTC
TRBJ2-3,TRBD2,TRBV4-1,NA,CASSQEIAGVDTQYF,TGCGCCAGCAGCCAAGAAATAGCGGGGGTTGATACGCAGTATTTT
TRBJ2-3,NA,TRBV6-5,many,CASSPGSLTDTQYF,TGTGCCAGCAGCCCTGGTAGCCTCACAGATACGCAGTATTTT
TRBJ2-7,NA,TRBV9,many,CASSPRDTPYEQYF,TGTGCCAGCAGCCCTAGGGACACACCCTACGAGCAGTACTTC
TRBJ2-5,TRBD2,TRBV9,NA,CASSSRPGLAGGSWETQYF,TGTGCCAGCAGCTCACGACCTGGACTAGCGGGAGGTTCCTGGGAGACCCAGTACTTC
TRBJ1-5,TRBD1,TRBV2,many,CASRGGTGNQPQHF,TGTGCCAGCAGAGGAGGGACAGGCAATCAGCCCCAGCATTTT
TRBJ1-4,NA,TRBV12-3/TRBV12-4,NA,CASSLASVGEKLVF,TGTGCCAGCAGTTTAGCTAGTGTCGGGGAAAAACTGGTTTTT
TRBJ2-7,TRBD2,TRBV4-3,many,CASSRALAGGPLYEQYF,TGCGCCAGCAGCCGAGCGCTAGCGGGAGGCCCTCTCTACGAGCAGTACTTC
TRBJ1-4,NA,TRBV27,few,CASSLEGWGNEKLFF,TGTGCCAGCAGTTTAGAGGGTTGGGGTAATGAAAAACTGTTTTTT
TRBJ1-5,NA,TRBV12-3/TRBV12-4,many,CASSLGTRNQPQHF,TGTGCCAGCAGTTTAGGGACACGCAATCAGCCCCAGCATTTT
TRBJ2-7,TRBD2,TRBV7-9,NA,CASSMLLAGGEQYF,TGTGCCAGCAGCATGCTACTAGCGGGAGGGGAGCAGTACTTC
TRBJ2-7,NA,TRBV6-4,NA,CAERTLYEQYF,TGTGCCGAAAGGACCCTCTACGAGCAGTACTTC
TRBJ2-7,NA,TRBV10-3,NA,CAISGNLNEQYF,TGTGCCATCAGTGGGAATCTAAACGAGCAGTACTTC
TRBJ1-6,TRBD1,TRBV19,few,CASSLGQGNNSPLHF,TGTGCCAGTAGTCTAGGACAGGGGAATAATTCACCCCTCCACTTT